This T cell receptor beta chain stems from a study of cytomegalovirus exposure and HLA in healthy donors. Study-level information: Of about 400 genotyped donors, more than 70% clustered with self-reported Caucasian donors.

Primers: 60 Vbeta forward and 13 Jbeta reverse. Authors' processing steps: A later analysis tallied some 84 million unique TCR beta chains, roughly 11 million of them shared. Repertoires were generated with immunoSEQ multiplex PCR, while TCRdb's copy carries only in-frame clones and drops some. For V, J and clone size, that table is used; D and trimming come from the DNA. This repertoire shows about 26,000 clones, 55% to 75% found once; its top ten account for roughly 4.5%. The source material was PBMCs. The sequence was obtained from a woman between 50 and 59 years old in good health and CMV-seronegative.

The DNA of the CDR3 is TGTGCCACTTCTCAGGTCGACGAGCAGTACTTC. Amino acid sequence: CATSQVDEQYF. The rearrangement links TRBV2 to TRBJ2-7; D is uncertain. This CDR3 is 11 amino acids long. Germline V gene sequence: CDR1 SNHLY, CDR2 FYNNEI. Trimming stripped 10 bases from V and 5 bases from J, with 12 bases between.